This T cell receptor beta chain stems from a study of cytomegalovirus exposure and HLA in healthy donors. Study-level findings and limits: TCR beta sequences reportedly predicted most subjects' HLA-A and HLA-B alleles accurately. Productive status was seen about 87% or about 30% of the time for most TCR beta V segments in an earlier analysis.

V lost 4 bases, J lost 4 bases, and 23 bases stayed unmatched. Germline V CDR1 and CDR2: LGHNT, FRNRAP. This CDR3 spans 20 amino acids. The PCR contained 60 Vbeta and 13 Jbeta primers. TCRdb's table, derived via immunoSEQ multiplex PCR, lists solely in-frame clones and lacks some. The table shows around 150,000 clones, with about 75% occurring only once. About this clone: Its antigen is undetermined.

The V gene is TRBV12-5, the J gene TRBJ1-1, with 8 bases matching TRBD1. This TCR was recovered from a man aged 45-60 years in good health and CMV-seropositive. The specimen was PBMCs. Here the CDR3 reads CASGWVERQGAQVWSTEAFF. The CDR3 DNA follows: TGTGCTAGTGGTTGGGTGGAGAGGCAGGGGGCGCAGGTATGGTCCACTGAAGCTTTCTTT. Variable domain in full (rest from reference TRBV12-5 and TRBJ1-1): DARVTQTPRHKVTEMGQEVTMRCQPILGHNTVFWYRQTMMQGLELLAYFRNRAPLDDSGMPKDRFSAEMPDATLATLKIQPSEPRDSAVYFCASGWVERQGAQVWSTEAFFGQGTRLTVV.